This passage covers 14 T cell receptor beta chains from one sample sequenced in a study of blood T cell repertoires in COVID-19. Method: immunoSEQ multiplex PCR; TCRdb's copy keeps in-frame clones and lacks some. This sample yields 300,000 to 400,000 clones, of which around 90% are seen a single time; around 4.8% belongs to the top ten. The specimen was PBMCs or T cells enriched from blood (not recorded which). The receptors come from a man aged 55 to 70 who had recovered from COVID-19.

The count of this clone is one. The rearrangement links TRBV7-4 to TRBJ2-1; D unclear. Germline CDR1 and CDR2: SGHVT and SQSDAQ. The CDR3 extends over 15 amino acids. The V end was cut by 1 base, the J end by 7 bases, with 14 bases between. The CDR3 region is CASSLVLPRRNEQFF. In nucleotides, the CDR3 is TGTGCCAGCAGCTTAGTCCTCCCCCGTCGGAATGAGCAGTTCTTC.

To note about this clone: The same CDR3 can be traced to other DNA sequences in this sample. This chain uses TRBV12-3 or TRBV12-4 with TRBJ1-5; D possibly corresponds to TRBD1 (5 bases). Trimming stripped 2 bases from V and 7 bases from J, with 9 bases between. CDR3 size: 13 residues. In nucleotides, the CDR3 is TGTGCCAGCAGTTTATGGGGGGACCAGCCCCAGCATTTT. It encodes CASSLWGDQPQHF.

This clone was picked up a small number of times. This sequence joins TRBV6-5 and TRBJ2-4; 11 positions agree with TRBD2. V lost 5 bases and J lost 13; bases outside the gene matches: 10. In germline, CDR1 is MNHEY, CDR2 SVGAGI. The length of the CDR3 is 14 residues. The DNA of the CDR3 is TGTGCCAGCAGTCGAGAGGCTAGCGGGAGGACACAGTACTTC. Translated, it gives CASSREASGRTQYF.

V gene TRBV30 combines with J gene TRBJ2-3, with D possibly being TRBD2 (5 bases). This CDR3 region has 14 residues. CDR1 and CDR2 from the germline V gene are GTSNPN and SVGIG (reference sequence). V was pared by 3 bases and J by 1 base, with 11 bases between. The CDR3 coding sequence is TGTGCCTGGAGGTTCCGGGGAGGCACAGATACGCAGTATTTT. It codes for CAWRFRGGTDTQYF.

V is TRBV15 and J is TRBJ2-7, with D maybe TRBD2 (6 bases). The CDR3 contains 15 residues. Germline V gene sequence: CDR1 LNHNV, CDR2 YYDKDF (reference sequence). Trimming shortened V by 4 bases and J by 2 bases, and 15 bases separated the two germline ends. The CDR3 is CATSTTGTGAYEQYF. The CDR3 coding sequence is TGTGCCACCAGCACAACCGGGACTGGCGCCTACGAGCAGTACTTC.

The V gene is TRBV30, the J gene TRBJ1-1, with 8 bases identical to TRBD1. Trimming cost V 3 bases and J 5 bases; bases outside gene matches: 11. The germline gives CDR1 GTSNPN, CDR2 SVGIG (reference sequence). The CDR3 consists of 15 residues. CDR3 protein: CAWSGGRGQGTEAFF. The CDR3 DNA reads TGTGCCTGGAGCGGAGGCAGGGGGCAGGGGACTGAAGCTTTCTTT.

This chain links TRBV24-1 with TRBJ2-5; D is perhaps TRBD1 (6 bases). This CDR3 has 15 amino acids. The germline V gene encodes CDR1 KGHDR and CDR2 SFDVKD. V dropped 3 bases and J dropped 1 base, with 11 bases sitting between them. The chain's CDR3 is CATSDLGQPQETQYF. CDR3 in DNA: TGTGCCACCAGTGATCTAGGACAGCCCCAAGAGACCCAGTACTTC.

The V call is TRBV9, the J call TRBJ2-7; the match to TRBD2 covers 8 bases. The junction had 5 bases not matched to a gene; V was cut back by 2 bases and J by 4 bases. Germline V lookup: CDR1 SGDLS, CDR2 YYNGEE. The CDR3 runs 14 residues. The CDR3 DNA is TGTGCCAGCAGCGTGGAAGTAGCGGGGTACGAGCAGTACTTC. Translation: CASSVEVAGYEQYF.

The V gene is TRBV9, the J gene TRBJ1-1, with no clear D. Germline assignment: CDR1 SGDLS and CDR2 YYNGEE. CDR3 length: 14 residues. V lost 3 bases, J lost 3 bases, and 12 bases lay in between. The CDR3 DNA reads as TGTGCCAGCAGCGACCCACGGGAACACACTGAAGCTTTCTTT. It codes for CASSDPREHTEAFF. The whole variable domain, remainder taken from reference TRBV9 and TRBJ1-1, is DSGVTQTPKHLITATGQRVTLRCSPRSGDLSVYWYQQSLDQGLQFLIQYYNGEERAKGNILERFSAQQFPDLHSELNLSSLELGDSALYFCASSDPREHTEAFFGQGTRLTVV.

This rearrangement joins TRBV7-9 to TRBJ2-3, with D hard to call. The CDR3 contains 16 residues. Germline CDR1 SEHNR, CDR2 FQNEAQ (reference sequence). V lost 5 bases and J 5 bases, leaving 20 bases between the germline ends. CDR3 loop: CASSRPAQSPGDTQYF. CDR3 coding DNA: TGTGCCAGCAGCCGCCCTGCCCAGAGCCCGGGAGATACGCAGTATTTT.

J is TRBJ1-4 and V is TRBV15; D might be TRBD1 (5 bases). Trimming took off 0 bases at V and 3 bases at J, with 14 bases between the two ends. The V gene's germline CDR1 is LNHNV and CDR2 YYDKDF (reference sequence). CDR3 length: 17 amino acids. For the CDR3, the DNA is TGTGCCACCAGCAGAGATCCCCAGGGAGGGTCTAATGAAAAACTGTTTTTT. Translated, it gives CATSRDPQGGSNEKLFF.

The chain uses TRBV19 and TRBJ2-7; TRBD1 matches 7 bases. CDR3 length equals 12 residues. J gave up 5 bases and V 4 bases, and 2 bases lay outside the gene matches. Germline V CDR1 and CDR2: LNHDA, SQIVND (reference sequence). CDR3 amino acids: CASSTQGNEQYF. The CDR3 nucleotides are TGTGCCAGTAGTACACAGGGGAACGAGCAGTACTTC.

V usage is TRBV18 and J usage is TRBJ2-2; 9 nucleotides agree with TRBD1. V lost 4 bases to trimming and J lost 3 bases; unmatched junction nucleotides: 3. CDR3 length equals 15 residues. Germline V lookup: CDR1 KGHSH, CDR2 LQKENI. The CDR3 is CASSQGQGYTGELFF. The CDR3 DNA follows: TGTGCCAGCTCACAGGGACAGGGCTACACCGGGGAGCTGTTTTTT.

The chain recombines TRBV5-1 with TRBJ1-1; 8 bases line up with TRBD1. CDR1 is SGHRS and CDR2 is YFSETQ in the germline V gene. The CDR3 is 15 residues long. V was clipped by 2 bases and J by 1 base; unmatched bases: 4. The CDR3 nucleotides are TGCGCCAGCAGCTTCAACACAGGGGGGAACACTGAAGCTTTCTTT. Amino acids: CASSFNTGGNTEAFF.